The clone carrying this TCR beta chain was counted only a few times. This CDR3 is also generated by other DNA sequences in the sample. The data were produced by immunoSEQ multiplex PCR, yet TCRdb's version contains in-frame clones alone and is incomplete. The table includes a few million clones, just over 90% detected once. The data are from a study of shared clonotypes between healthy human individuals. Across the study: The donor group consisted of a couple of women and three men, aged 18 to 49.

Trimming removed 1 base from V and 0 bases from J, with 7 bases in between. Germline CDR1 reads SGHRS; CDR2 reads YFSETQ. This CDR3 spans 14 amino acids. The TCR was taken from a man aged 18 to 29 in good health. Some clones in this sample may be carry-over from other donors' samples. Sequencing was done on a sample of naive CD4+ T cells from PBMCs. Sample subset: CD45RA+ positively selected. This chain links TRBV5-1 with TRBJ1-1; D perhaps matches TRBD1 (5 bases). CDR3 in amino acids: CASSLTGMNTEAFF. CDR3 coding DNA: TGCGCCAGCAGCTTGACAGGTATGAACACTGAAGCTTTCTTT.